The present entry profiles one T cell receptor (beta chain) with its context. The antigen is undetermined. The source of the sample is a study of radiotherapy plus CTLA-4 blockade in lung cancer. Study-wide context: An objective response was seen in 15% to 20% of patients, and disease control in about 31%.

The germline V gene encodes CDR1 LGHNA and CDR2 YSLEER. V was shortened by 0 bases and J by 4 bases, with 12 bases between the two germline ends. The CDR3 spans 16 residues. Study-wide points: Clones of tumor-derived TCRs expanded in blood after radiotherapy plus ipilimumab. Increased serum interferon-beta after radiation also reportedly predicted response strongly.

Repertoires were generated with immunoSEQ multiplex PCR, while TCRdb's copy carries only in-frame clones and drops some. The sample includes 81,000 or so clones, under 80% seen only once; the top ten take approximately 22%. The rearrangement links TRBV4-3 to TRBJ2-2; a weak D match, TRBD2 (6 bases). The TCR comes from a human donor with non-small cell lung cancer whose response to radiotherapy plus ipilimumab could not be evaluated. Some clones in this sample may be carry-over from other donors' samples. The material sequenced was peripheral blood, taken from a patient treated with radiotherapy plus ipilimumab. The CDR3, as DNA: TGCGCCAGCAGCCAAGATATCCAGGGAGGCACCGGGGAGCTGTTTTTT. It encodes CASSQDIQGGTGELFF.